This is a list of T cell receptor beta chains from one sample in a study of neurological immune-mediated disorders. TCRdb recomputed calls from the 5' RACE reads with MiXCR, one row per CDR3 protein. The table records approximately 30,000 distinct CDR3 sequences, 15% of them present only once. The sequenced material came from PBMCs. The receptors derive from a man in his sixties or seventies in good health. Each CDR3 is given with its conserved first and last residue. The D gene is left open where the match is weak. Where a row states a size, it is once, few, many or the class of an expanded clone; other rows omit it.

V gene	D gene	J gene	clone size	CDR3 DNA	CDR3 protein
TRBV7-6	TRBD1	TRBJ1-4	-	TGTACCAGCAGCTTTGGACAGGGGGCGCCCAGTGGGACTAATGAAAAACTGTTTTTT	CTSSFGQGAPSGTNEKLFF
TRBV7-3	TRBD2	TRBJ2-7	many	TGTGCCAGCAGCTTACTAGCGGGGAGGAACGAGCAGTACTTC	CASSLLAGRNEQYF
TRBV24-1	-	TRBJ2-6	many	TGTGCCACCAGTGATTATCGGTCTGGGGCCAACGTCCTGACTTTC	CATSDYRSGANVLTF
TRBV6-5	-	TRBJ1-2	many	TGTGCCAGCAGTTACTCGGTGGACGGCTATGGCTACACCTTC	CASSYSVDGYGYTF
TRBV5-1	-	TRBJ2-3	many	TGCGCCAGCAGCGACGGTTCCACAGATACGCAGTATTTT	CASSDGSTDTQYF
TRBV6-5	TRBD1	TRBJ1-5	many	TGTGCCAGCAGTTACTCCGGGACAGGGAGTCAGCCCCAGCATTTT	CASSYSGTGSQPQHF
TRBV20-1	-	TRBJ1-6	many	TGCAGTGCTAGAGATAAGACAACCATCTCCTATAATTCACCCCTCCACTTT	CSARDKTTISYNSPLHF
TRBV4-3	-	TRBJ2-2	-	TGCGCCAGCAGCCCTTTGGACCATGGAGCCGGGGAGCTGTTTTTT	CASSPLDHGAGELFF
TRBV14	TRBD2	TRBJ2-3	many	TGTGCCAGCAGCCAAGGGACTAGTGCAGATACGCAGTATTTT	CASSQGTSADTQYF
TRBV20-1	-	TRBJ1-4	many	TGCAGTGCCCCACCGTCAGCCACTAATGAAAAACTGTTTTTT	CSAPPSATNEKLFF
TRBV7-2	-	TRBJ2-2	many	TGTGCCAGCAGCTCACCCTGGGACTCCAACACCGGGGAGCTGTTTTTT	CASSSPWDSNTGELFF
TRBV20-1	-	TRBJ2-1	medium-sized	TGCAGTGCTAGCGGGCGGGCGTCCTACAATGAGCAGTTCTTC	CSASGRASYNEQFF